Listed here are 18 T cell receptor beta chains from one sample, sequenced in a study of CD8 T cells in Susac syndrome. With random hexamers, about 0.45 to 1 ug RNA was reverse transcribed. TCRdb processed the immunoSEQ multiplex PCR reads anew with MiXCR; each CDR3 protein has one entry. Altogether about 140,000 distinct CDR3 sequences are present, 90% to 95% being singletons, with the ten largest covering 0.27%. Material: CD8+ T cells from PBMCs. The receptor set was obtained from a human donor in good health.

This chain connects TRBV29-1 to TRBJ2-3; D gene unclear. CDR1 and CDR2 from the germline V gene are SQVTM and ANQGSEA. Trimming removed 6 bases at V and 1 base at J, with 14 bases between. The CDR3 runs to 14 residues. CDR3 coding DNA: TGCAGCGTCGATTTAATCGAGGGCACAGATACGCAGTATTTT. Its translation is CSVDLIEGTDTQYF.

This sequence joins TRBV7-8 and TRBJ2-1; a possible D gene is TRBD1 (5 bases). CDR3 length: 13 amino acids. Germline V gene data show CDR1 as SGHVS and CDR2 as FQNEAQ. V lost 2 bases and J lost 10, with 12 bases in between. CDR3: CASSLLGATEQFF. In DNA form, the CDR3 reads TGTGCCAGCAGCTTATTAGGGGCCACCGAGCAGTTCTTC.

This clonotype occurred once. This chain links TRBV29-1 with TRBJ2-7; TRBD1 aligns across 7 bases. CDR1 SQVTM and CDR2 ANQGSEA come from the germline V gene. With V trimmed by 7 bases and J by 2 bases, 8 bases remained unmatched. CDR3 size: 13 residues. The CDR3 bases are TGCAGCGCCGCAGGGGGTAGCGCCTACGAGCAGTACTTC. Its protein product is CSAAGGSAYEQYF.

The rearrangement uses TRBV11-1 and TRBJ2-1, with D perhaps matching TRBD1 or TRBD2 (5 bases each). Trimming cost V 4 bases and J 4 bases, with 14 bases left between them. Germline-derived CDR1 and CDR2 are SGHAT and FQDESV (reference sequence). The CDR3 spans 15 residues. CDR3: CASSSRGWGYNEQFF. The CDR3 DNA is TGTGCCAGCAGCTCCCGGGGTTGGGGGTACAATGAGCAGTTCTTC. Supplemented by reference TRBV11-1 and TRBJ2-1, the full variable domain reads EAEVAQSPRYKITEKSQAVAFWCDPISGHATLYWYRQILGQGPELLVQFQDESVVDDSQLPKDRFSAERLKGVDSTLKIQPAELGDSAMYLCASSSRGWGYNEQFFGPGTRLTVL.

This chain connects TRBV9 to TRBJ1-4, with 10 bases identical to TRBD1. The CDR3 is 16 residues long. The V gene's germline CDR1 is SGDLS and CDR2 YYNGEE. V lost 0 bases and J lost 7; bases outside the gene matches: 6. The CDR3 here is CASSVARGQGVEKLFF. The CDR3 nucleotides read TGTGCCAGCAGCGTAGCTCGCGGACAGGGGGTTGAAAAACTGTTTTTT.

This rearrangement joins TRBV27 to TRBJ1-1; D gene ambiguous. V was shortened by 4 bases and J by 1 base, with 10 bases between the two germline ends. The CDR3 is 14 amino acids. Germline-derived CDR1 and CDR2 are MNHEY and SMNVEV (reference sequence). The CDR3 DNA follows: TGTGCCAGCAGTTCCGGGCGGGGGAACACTGAAGCTTTCTTT. Translation: CASSSGRGNTEAFF.

This sequence joins TRBV20-1 and TRBJ1-2; D uncertain. The CDR3 loop spans 12 amino acids. Germline V CDR1 and CDR2: DFQATT, SNEGSKA (reference sequence). The ends were cut back, 6 bases at V and 1 base at J, with 9 bases in the middle. This CDR3 is CSAKAINYGYTF. In DNA form, the CDR3 reads TGCAGTGCCAAGGCTATTAACTATGGCTACACCTTC.

The rearrangement joins TRBV5-4 to TRBJ2-5; 11 bases align to TRBD2. Germline CDR1 and CDR2: SGHNT and YYREEE (reference sequence). The CDR3 runs 18 residues. V shed 5 bases and J 0 bases; nucleotides not matched to a gene: 12. CDR3 in DNA: TGTGCCAGCAGTTGGGGACTAGCGGATGGCCCGTACCAAGAGACCCAGTACTTC. Protein: CASSWGLADGPYQETQYF.

The chain combines TRBV9 with TRBJ2-7, with a tentative D call TRBD2 (6 bases). This CDR3 comprises 16 residues. CDR1 SGDLS and CDR2 YYNGEE come from the germline V gene. Trimming left V 2 bases short and J 0 bases short, with 15 bases between. CDR3 nucleotide sequence: TGTGCCAGCAGCGTCGGTCGGGAGCGGAGCTCCTACGAGCAGTACTTC. Its translation is CASSVGRERSSYEQYF.

V is TRBV28 and J is TRBJ2-2; the D gene is possibly TRBD1 (5 bases). Germline V gene data show CDR1 as MDHEN and CDR2 as SYDVKM. V was trimmed by 3 bases and J by 3 bases, leaving 8 bases between them. The CDR3 has 14 amino acids. CDR3: CASSLEQDTGELFF. CDR3 DNA: TGTGCCAGCAGTTTGGAACAGGACACCGGGGAGCTGTTTTTT. The variable domain in full, with the rest retrieved from reference TRBV28 and TRBJ2-2, is DVKVTQSSRYLVKRTGEKVFLECVQDMDHENMFWYRQDPGLGLRLIYFSYDVKMKEKGDIPEGYSVSREKKERFSLILESASTNQTSMYLCASSLEQDTGELFFGEGSRLTVL.

The chain employs TRBV7-6 and TRBJ2-7, with 8 positions matching TRBD2. Germline V lookup: CDR1 SGHVS, CDR2 FNYEAQ. Unmatched junction bases numbered 14, after V lost 5 bases and J lost 5 bases. This CDR3 region has 16 residues. The CDR3 region has the DNA TGTGCCAGCAGCGCAGCGGGAGCGGTAAAACGGAACGAGCAGTACTTC. Its translation: CASSAAGAVKRNEQYF.

The chain employs TRBV5-4 and TRBJ2-3; no definite D call. The CDR3 is 14 residues long. Per germline, CDR1 SGHNT and CDR2 YYREEE (reference sequence). V lost 7 bases and J 0 bases, leaving 12 bases between the germline ends. The CDR3: CASDNRLSTDTQYF. CDR3 DNA sequence: TGTGCCAGCGACAACCGCCTTAGCACAGATACGCAGTATTTT.

The chain uses TRBV27 and TRBJ2-2, with TRBD2 matching 7 bases. Germline V CDR1 and CDR2: MNHEY, SMNVEV (reference sequence). With 3 bases clipped from V and 4 bases from J, the junction kept 5 bases outside the gene matches. CDR3 size: 15 residues. Here the CDR3 reads CASSLLAGTTGELFF. The CDR3 DNA reads as TGTGCCAGCAGTTTGTTAGCGGGTACCACCGGGGAGCTGTTTTTT.

The table lists this clonotype with a count of one. The V and J genes are TRBV30 and TRBJ1-1; D ambiguous. The CDR3 is made up of 13 amino acids. The V end lost 6 bases, the J end lost 0 bases, and 11 bases lay between the germline ends. Germline CDR1 and CDR2: GTSNPN and SVGIG (reference sequence). CDR3: CACVASMNTEAFF. As DNA, the CDR3 is TGTGCCTGCGTGGCATCGATGAACACTGAAGCTTTCTTT.

V usage is TRBV9 and J usage is TRBJ2-3, with 9 bases lining up with TRBD1. This CDR3 has 15 amino acids. Losses at the gene ends were 4 bases for V and 6 bases for J; bases not matched to a gene: 9. Germline V gives CDR1 SGDLS, CDR2 YYNGEE. The CDR3 sequence is CASSTGQGIDDTQYF. CDR3 coding DNA: TGTGCCAGCAGCACCGGACAGGGGATTGACGATACGCAGTATTTT.

This clonotype appeared a single time. The rearrangement links TRBV27 to TRBJ2-1; D is possibly TRBD2 (5 bases). V shed 4 bases and J shed 2 bases, with 24 bases lying between them. The CDR3 consists of 19 residues. The germline CDR1 and CDR2 sequences are MNHEY and SMNVEV (reference sequence). CDR3 nucleotide sequence: TGTGCCAGCAGTTACTCTTCGCCAGCGGTGCTTAGAACCTACAATGAGCAGTTCTTC. Translated: CASSYSSPAVLRTYNEQFF.

This clonotype was counted a single time. The J gene is TRBJ2-5, the V gene TRBV28; 11 bases align to TRBD1. V gave up 2 bases and J gave up 5 bases; unmatched junction bases: 4. The length of the CDR3 is 15 residues. The germline V gene encodes CDR1 MDHEN and CDR2 SYDVKM. The CDR3 sequence is CASSLPRDRGETQYF. CDR3 in DNA: TGTGCCAGCAGTTTACCAAGGGACAGGGGGGAGACCCAGTACTTC.

The chain recombines TRBV27 with TRBJ1-2, with unresolved D. V lost 3 bases and J 6 bases, leaving 11 bases between the germline ends. The CDR3 has 13 amino acids. CDR1 is MNHEY and CDR2 is SMNVEV in the germline V gene (reference sequence). This chain's CDR3 is CASSFGGGNGYTF. CDR3 in DNA: TGTGCCAGCAGTTTTGGAGGTGGGAATGGCTACACCTTC.